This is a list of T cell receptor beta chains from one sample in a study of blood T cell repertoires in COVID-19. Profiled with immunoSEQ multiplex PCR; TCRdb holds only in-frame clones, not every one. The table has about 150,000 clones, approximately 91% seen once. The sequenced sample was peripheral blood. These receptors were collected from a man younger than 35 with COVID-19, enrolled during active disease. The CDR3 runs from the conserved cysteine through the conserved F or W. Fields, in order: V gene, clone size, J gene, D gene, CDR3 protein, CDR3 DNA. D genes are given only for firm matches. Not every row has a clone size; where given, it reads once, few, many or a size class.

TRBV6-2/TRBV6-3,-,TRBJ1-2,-,CASSYAGRRPDYGYTF,TGTGCCAGCAGTTACGCGGGCCGGAGGCCCGACTATGGCTACACCTTC
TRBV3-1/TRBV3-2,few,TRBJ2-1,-,CASGEAQGGRGKQFF,TGTGCCAGCGGGGAAGCACAGGGAGGGAGGGGTAAGCAGTTCTTC
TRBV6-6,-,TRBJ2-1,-,CASKTEGPNEQFF,TGTGCCAGCAAGACGGAGGGCCCGAATGAGCAGTTCTTC
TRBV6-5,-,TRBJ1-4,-,CASSYSGEKLLF,TGTGCCAGCAGTTACTCCGGTGAAAAACTGCTTTTT
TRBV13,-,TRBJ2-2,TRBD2,CASSPWGSGGNTGELFF,TGTGCCAGCAGCCCCTGGGGTAGCGGGGGAAACACCGGGGAGCTGTTTTTT
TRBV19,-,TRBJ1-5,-,CASMGGYSNQPQHF,TGTGCCAGTATGGGAGGGTATAGCAATCAGCCCCAGCATTTT
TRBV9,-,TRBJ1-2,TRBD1,CASSAGTGGSYGYTF,TGTGCCAGCAGCGCCGGGACAGGGGGCTCCTATGGCTACACCTTC
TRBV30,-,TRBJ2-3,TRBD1,CAWSSAPSGGPTDTQYF,TGTGCCTGGAGCTCGGCCCCGTCAGGGGGCCCCACAGATACGCAGTATTTT
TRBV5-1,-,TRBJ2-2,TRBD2,CASSSGGQNTGELFF,TGCGCCAGCAGCTCGGGGGGTCAGAACACCGGGGAGCTGTTTTTT
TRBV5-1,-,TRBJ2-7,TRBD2,CASSFRGSDEQYF,TGCGCCAGCAGCTTTCGCGGGAGTGACGAGCAGTACTTC
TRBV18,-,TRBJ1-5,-,CASSPQGVDQPQHF,TGTGCCAGCTCACCACAGGGGGTTGATCAGCCCCAGCATTTT
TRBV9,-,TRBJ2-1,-,CASSGKRDEQFF,TGTGCCAGCAGCGGAAAACGGGATGAGCAGTTCTTC
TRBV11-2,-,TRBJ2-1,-,CASSLMAVYNEQFF,TGTGCCAGCAGCTTAATGGCCGTCTACAATGAGCAGTTCTTC
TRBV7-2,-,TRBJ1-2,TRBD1,CASSTDRNYGYTF,TGTGCCAGCAGCACGGACAGGAACTATGGCTACACCTTC
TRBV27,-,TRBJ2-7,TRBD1,CASSFRTGYEQYF,TGTGCCAGCAGTTTCAGGACAGGATACGAGCAGTACTTC